This TCR beta chain was sequenced during a study of shared clonotypes between healthy human individuals. Those who donated, Caucasian adults without exception, all lived in Nashville, Tennessee. TCRdb's table, derived via immunoSEQ multiplex PCR, lists solely in-frame clones and lacks some. The table lists some 1.5 million clones, roughly 96% of them singletons. General study results and limits: Sequencing depth was expected to affect clonotype sharing among donors.

V was cut by 0 bases and J by 6 bases, with 21 bases left in between. Per germline, CDR1 GTSNPN and CDR2 SVGIG (reference sequence). The CDR3 runs 17 residues. In regard to this clone: Its antigen is undetermined.

This chain connects TRBV30 to TRBJ1-5; TRBD1 is a possible D gene (5 bases). The sequence derives from a man aged 25-45 years in good health. Sequencing used naive CD4+ T cells sorted from blood. Subset of the sample: CD45RA+ positively selected. The CDR3 nucleotides are TGTGCCTGGAGTGTAAGATTAGGGGCACCCCGGGGTCAGCCCCAGCATTTT. Protein: CAWSVRLGAPRGQPQHF. Complete variable domain (other parts from reference TRBV30 and TRBJ1-5): SQTIHQWPATLVQPVGSPLSLECTVEGTSNPNLYWYRQAAGRGLQLLFYSVGIGQISSEVPQNLSASRPQDRQFILSSKKLLLSDSGFYLCAWSVRLGAPRGQPQHFGDGTRLSIL.